Given below is one TCR beta chain in context. Antigen: not known. Time point here: baseline, week 1 (first vaccination visit). The treatment denotes: pre-vaccination baseline after standard-of-care therapy. There were new WHO grade 3 or 4 astrocytomas in the donors, and these were IDH1-mutant and ATRX-lost. Germline CDR1 SGHAT, CDR2 FQNNGV. This CDR3 is 13 amino acids long. The V gene end was trimmed by 5 bases and the J gene end by 4 bases; junction bases not matched to a gene: 1. This sample was taken from a study of a mutant IDH1 vaccine in newly diagnosed glioma. At the level of the study: Most patients had received both radiotherapy and temozolomide, the prior options being radiotherapy, temozolomide, or both. Regarding the study as a whole: No link was apparently found between pseudoprogression and changes in top peripheral T cell clonotypes.

TCRdb keeps only in-frame clones here, not all; method: immunoSEQ multiplex PCR. Of around 50,000 clones detected, about nine tenths appear once; the ten largest clones hold about 2.4%. The material was PBMCs, obtained from a glioma patient treated with radiotherapy, temozolomide or both. The sequence came from a man aged 35 to 55 with glioma. The chain carries TRBV11-2 and TRBJ1-5; 8 bases align to TRBD1. The CDR3 spells CASSRDRNQPQHF. The DNA of the CDR3 is TGTGCCAGCAGCCGGGACAGGAATCAGCCCCAGCATTTT.